These T cell receptor beta chains were read from a single sample in a study of shared T cell receptors in the human thymus. TCRdb keeps only in-frame clones here, not all; method: immunoSEQ multiplex PCR. The sample lists hundreds of thousands of clones, more than 75% occurring once. This sample also belongs to another study, concerning human thymus T cells.

Sequenced input: thymocytes. All receptors derive from a boy under two years old with a congenital heart defect. The CDR3 runs from the conserved cysteine through the conserved F or W. Fields, in order: CDR3 length, clone size, D gene, J gene, V gene, CDR3 protein, CDR3 DNA. A D gene is named only where the DNA matches it firmly. The listing skips clone size in some rows; elsewhere it reads once, few, many or a size class.

len: 16
abundance: -
d_gene: -
j_gene: TRBJ1-4
v_gene: TRBV7-2
CDR3aa: CASSLLARDPNEKLFF
CDR3nt: TGTGCCAGCAGCTTACTTGCCAGGGATCCTAATGAAAAACTGTTTTTT

len: 14
abundance: few
d_gene: -
j_gene: TRBJ1-4
v_gene: TRBV4-3
CDR3aa: CASSQDRVNEKLFF
CDR3nt: TGCGCCAGCAGCCAAGACAGGGTAAATGAAAAACTGTTTTTT

len: 17
abundance: -
d_gene: -
j_gene: TRBJ1-5
v_gene: TRBV15
CDR3aa: CATSRDILTGFNQPQHF
CDR3nt: TGTGCCACCAGCAGAGATATTCTAACGGGATTCAATCAGCCCCAGCATTTT

len: 13
abundance: -
d_gene: -
j_gene: TRBJ2-1
v_gene: TRBV7-9
CDR3aa: CASSLGRVNEQFF
CDR3nt: TGTGCCAGCAGCTTAGGGAGGGTAAATGAGCAGTTCTTC

len: 15
abundance: -
d_gene: TRBD1
j_gene: TRBJ1-4
v_gene: TRBV19
CDR3aa: CASSIRTGAGEKLFF
CDR3nt: TGTGCCAGTAGTATCCGGACAGGGGCGGGCGAAAAACTGTTTTTT

len: 15
abundance: -
d_gene: TRBD1
j_gene: TRBJ1-2
v_gene: TRBV4-1
CDR3aa: CASSIGQGNVYGYTF
CDR3nt: TGCGCCAGCAGCATAGGACAGGGTAATGTCTATGGCTACACCTTC

len: 18
abundance: -
d_gene: TRBD1
j_gene: TRBJ1-3
v_gene: TRBV6-1
CDR3aa: CASSEGGQSGNSGNTIYF
CDR3nt: TGTGCCAGCAGTGAAGGGGGACAGAGCGGTAACTCTGGAAACACCATATATTTT

len: 13
abundance: -
d_gene: TRBD1
j_gene: TRBJ1-4
v_gene: TRBV5-1
CDR3aa: CASSSGTDEKLFF
CDR3nt: TGCGCCAGCAGCTCCGGGACAGACGAAAAACTGTTTTTT

len: 15
abundance: -
d_gene: -
j_gene: TRBJ2-7
v_gene: TRBV5-6
CDR3aa: CASSLAPSNFYEQYF
CDR3nt: TGTGCCAGCAGCTTGGCTCCGTCAAACTTCTACGAGCAGTACTTC

len: 17
abundance: -
d_gene: TRBD1
j_gene: TRBJ1-5
v_gene: TRBV6-1
CDR3aa: CASSESGGQGGNQPQHF
CDR3nt: TGTGCCAGCAGTGAAAGTGGTGGACAGGGCGGCAATCAGCCCCAGCATTTT

len: 16
abundance: -
d_gene: TRBD1
j_gene: TRBJ2-1
v_gene: TRBV6-5
CDR3aa: CASSSNSGTGDNEQFF
CDR3nt: TGTGCCAGCAGTTCAAACTCCGGGACAGGGGACAATGAGCAGTTCTTC

len: 15
abundance: -
d_gene: TRBD2
j_gene: TRBJ2-1
v_gene: TRBV19
CDR3aa: CASSIVSGRHNEQFF
CDR3nt: TGTGCCAGTAGTATAGTAAGCGGGAGGCACAATGAGCAGTTCTTC

len: 16
abundance: -
d_gene: TRBD2
j_gene: TRBJ2-7
v_gene: TRBV27
CDR3aa: CATLTAGVARSYEQYF
CDR3nt: TGTGCCACCCTTACAGCGGGAGTGGCCCGCTCCTACGAGCAGTACTTC

len: 19
abundance: -
d_gene: TRBD2
j_gene: TRBJ2-2
v_gene: TRBV14
CDR3aa: CASSPSSSRLAGGPGELFF
CDR3nt: TGTGCCAGCAGCCCATCCTCCTCGAGACTAGCGGGGGGGCCTGGGGAGCTGTTTTTT

len: 14
abundance: few
d_gene: TRBD1
j_gene: TRBJ1-2
v_gene: TRBV5-6
CDR3aa: CASSLARTGGGYTF
CDR3nt: TGTGCCAGCAGCTTGGCGCGGACAGGCGGCGGCTACACCTTC

len: 16
abundance: -
d_gene: -
j_gene: TRBJ2-5
v_gene: TRBV28
CDR3aa: CASSLWAGENKETQYF
CDR3nt: TGTGCCAGCAGTTTATGGGCGGGTGAGAACAAGGAGACCCAGTACTTC

len: 17
abundance: once
d_gene: -
j_gene: TRBJ2-7
v_gene: TRBV4-1
CDR3aa: CASSQDIESRRRYEQYF
CDR3nt: TGCGCCAGCAGCCAAGATATCGAGTCCCGTCGTCGGTACGAGCAGTACTTC

len: 17
abundance: -
d_gene: TRBD2
j_gene: TRBJ2-3
v_gene: TRBV4-3
CDR3aa: CASSPKVGGESTDTQYF
CDR3nt: TGCGCCAGCAGTCCTAAGGTCGGGGGGGAGAGCACAGATACGCAGTATTTT

len: 15
abundance: -
d_gene: -
j_gene: TRBJ2-4
v_gene: TRBV6-6
CDR3aa: CASSYDGEAKNIQYF
CDR3nt: TGTGCCAGCAGTTACGATGGAGAGGCCAAAAACATTCAGTACTTC

len: 13
abundance: -
d_gene: -
j_gene: TRBJ1-2
v_gene: TRBV27
CDR3aa: CATRQGPPYGYTF
CDR3nt: TGTGCCACCCGTCAGGGCCCTCCTTATGGCTACACCTTC

len: 18
abundance: -
d_gene: TRBD1
j_gene: TRBJ2-7
v_gene: TRBV2
CDR3aa: CASTRKSNDRGIYNEQYF
CDR3nt: TGTGCCAGCACCAGAAAGAGTAACGACAGGGGGATCTACAACGAGCAGTACTTC

len: 16
abundance: -
d_gene: TRBD2
j_gene: TRBJ2-7
v_gene: TRBV27
CDR3aa: CASRPFLAGGGYEQYF
CDR3nt: TGTGCCAGCAGACCCTTTCTAGCGGGAGGAGGCTACGAGCAGTACTTC

len: 15
abundance: -
d_gene: -
j_gene: TRBJ1-1
v_gene: TRBV4-3
CDR3aa: CASSQVSTGNTEAFF
CDR3nt: TGCGCCAGCAGCCAAGTCTCCACAGGGAACACTGAAGCTTTCTTT

len: 16
abundance: once
d_gene: -
j_gene: TRBJ2-7
v_gene: TRBV2
CDR3aa: CASSDLGRASSYEQYF
CDR3nt: TGTGCCAGCAGTGATTTGGGCAGGGCCAGCTCCTACGAGCAGTACTTC